The clone carrying this T cell receptor beta chain was seen a handful of times. This sample stems from a study of blood T cells in healthy people across ages. A second about 6 to 12 cycle PCR used barcoded and J-beta primers. Each TCR beta cDNA got a 12-nucleotide random molecular identifier. TCRdb reanalysed the 5' RACE reads using MiXCR and keeps one entry per CDR3 protein. Found here are hundreds of thousands of distinct CDR3 sequences, about 52% of them singletons; the top ten hold roughly a third. Germline lookup yields CDR1 DFQATT and CDR2 SNEGSKA (reference sequence). Trimming took 0 bases from V and 7 from J, leaving 19 bases between them. The CDR3 sequence is 17 residues long.

This sequence was found in a woman aged 60 to 75 in good health. The sample was blood. The chain combines TRBV20-1 with TRBJ1-6; D remains ambiguous. The CDR3 nucleotides are TGCAGTGCTAGAGATTTTTCGTTCGGCAGGCTGAATTCACCCCTCCACTTT. Translation: CSARDFSFGRLNSPLHF.